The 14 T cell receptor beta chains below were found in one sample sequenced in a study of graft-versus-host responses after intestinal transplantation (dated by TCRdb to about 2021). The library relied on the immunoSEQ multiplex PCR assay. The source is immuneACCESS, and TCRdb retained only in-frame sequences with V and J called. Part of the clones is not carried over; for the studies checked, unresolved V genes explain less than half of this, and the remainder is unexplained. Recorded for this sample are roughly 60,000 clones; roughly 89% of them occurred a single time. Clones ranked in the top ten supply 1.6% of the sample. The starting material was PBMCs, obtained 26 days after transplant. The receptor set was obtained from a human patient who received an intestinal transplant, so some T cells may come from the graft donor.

The CDR3 is CASSYGPGGGYTF. CDR3 DNA: TGTGCCAGCAGTTACGGCCCGGGTGGAGGCTACACCTTC. The rearrangement links TRBV6-5 to TRBJ1-2; D ambiguous. The length of the CDR3 is 13 residues. Between the trimmed V and J ends, which lost 2 bases and 8 bases, there was a span of 12 bases. Germline V gene data show CDR1 as MNHEY and CDR2 as SVGAGI.

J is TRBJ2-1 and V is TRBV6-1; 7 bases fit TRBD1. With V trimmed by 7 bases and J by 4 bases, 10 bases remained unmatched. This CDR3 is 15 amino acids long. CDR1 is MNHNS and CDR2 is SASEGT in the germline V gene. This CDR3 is CASKSGTDIYNEQFF. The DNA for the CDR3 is TGTGCCAGCAAGTCCGGGACAGACATATACAATGAGCAGTTCTTC.

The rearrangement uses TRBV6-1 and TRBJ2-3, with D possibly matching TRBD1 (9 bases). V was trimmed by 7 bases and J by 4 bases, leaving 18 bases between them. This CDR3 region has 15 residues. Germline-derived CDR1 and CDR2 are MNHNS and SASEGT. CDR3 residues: CASTGGGQGADTQYF. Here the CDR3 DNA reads TGTGCCAGCACCGGGGGGGGACAGGGCGCAGATACGCAGTATTTT.

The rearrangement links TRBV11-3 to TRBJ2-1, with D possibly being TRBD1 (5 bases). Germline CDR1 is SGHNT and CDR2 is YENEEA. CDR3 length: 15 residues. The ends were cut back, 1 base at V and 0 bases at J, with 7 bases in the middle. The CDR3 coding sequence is TGTGCCAGCAGCTTAGGACAGAGCTCCTACAATGAGCAGTTCTTC. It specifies CASSLGQSSYNEQFF.

The DNA of the CDR3 is TGTGCCAGCAGCGTAACAGGGGGCGACACCGGGGAGCTGTTTTTT. It encodes CASSVTGGDTGELFF. The chain is built from TRBV9 and TRBJ2-2, with 9 bases lining up with TRBD1. The CDR3 covers 15 residues. V gave up 1 base and J gave up 3 bases; unmatched junction bases: 1. Germline CDR1 reads SGDLS; CDR2 reads YYNGEE.

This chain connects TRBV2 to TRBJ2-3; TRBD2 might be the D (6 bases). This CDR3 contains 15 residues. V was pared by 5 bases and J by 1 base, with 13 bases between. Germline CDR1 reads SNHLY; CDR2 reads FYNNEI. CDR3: CASSTPRGGTDTQYF. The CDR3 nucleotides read TGTGCCAGCAGTACGCCCCGCGGGGGCACAGATACGCAGTATTTT.

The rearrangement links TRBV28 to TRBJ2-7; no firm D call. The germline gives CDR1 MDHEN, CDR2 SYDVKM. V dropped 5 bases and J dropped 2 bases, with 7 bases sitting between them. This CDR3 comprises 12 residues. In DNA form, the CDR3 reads TGTGCCAGCAGTCCAGACACCTACGAGCAGTACGTC. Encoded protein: CASSPDTYEQYV.

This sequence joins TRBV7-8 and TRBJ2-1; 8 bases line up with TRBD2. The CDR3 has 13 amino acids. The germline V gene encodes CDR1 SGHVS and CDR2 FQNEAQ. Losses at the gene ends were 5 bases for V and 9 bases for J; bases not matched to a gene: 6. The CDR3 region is CASSLTTSAEQFF. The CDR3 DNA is TGTGCCAGCAGCCTCACGACTAGCGCTGAGCAGTTCTTC.

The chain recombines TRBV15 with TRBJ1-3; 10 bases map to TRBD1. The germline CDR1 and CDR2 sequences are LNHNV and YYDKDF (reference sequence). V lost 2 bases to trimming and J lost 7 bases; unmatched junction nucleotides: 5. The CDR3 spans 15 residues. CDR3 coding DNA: TGTGCCACCAGCAGATCGGGACAGGGGAGCAACACCATATATTTT. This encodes CATSRSGQGSNTIYF.

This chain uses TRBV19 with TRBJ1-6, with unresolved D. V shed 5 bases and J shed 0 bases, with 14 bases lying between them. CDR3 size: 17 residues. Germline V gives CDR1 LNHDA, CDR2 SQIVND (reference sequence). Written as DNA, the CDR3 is TGTGCCAGTAGTCCTAGACCCCAGAGCTCCTATAATTCACCCCTCCACTTT. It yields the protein CASSPRPQSSYNSPLHF.

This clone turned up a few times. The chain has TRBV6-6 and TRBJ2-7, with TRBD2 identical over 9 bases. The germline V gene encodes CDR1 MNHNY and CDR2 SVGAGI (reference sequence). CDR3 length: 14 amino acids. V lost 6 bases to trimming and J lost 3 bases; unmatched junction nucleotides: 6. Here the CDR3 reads CASSRGRGVYEQYF. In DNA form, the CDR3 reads TGTGCCAGCAGCCGCGGGAGGGGCGTCTACGAGCAGTACTTC.

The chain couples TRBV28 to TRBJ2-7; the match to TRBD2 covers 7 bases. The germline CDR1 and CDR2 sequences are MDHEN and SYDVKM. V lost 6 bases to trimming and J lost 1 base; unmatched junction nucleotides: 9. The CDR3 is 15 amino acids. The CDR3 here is CASSRGSFRSYEQYF. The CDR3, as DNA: TGTGCCAGCAGCCGCGGGAGTTTTAGATCCTACGAGCAGTACTTC.

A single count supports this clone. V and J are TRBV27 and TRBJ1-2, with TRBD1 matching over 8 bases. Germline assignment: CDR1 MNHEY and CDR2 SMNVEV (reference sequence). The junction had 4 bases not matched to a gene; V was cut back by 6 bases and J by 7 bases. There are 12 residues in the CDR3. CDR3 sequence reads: CASSTGGSGYTF. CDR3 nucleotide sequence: TGTGCCAGCAGCACAGGGGGTAGTGGCTACACCTTC.

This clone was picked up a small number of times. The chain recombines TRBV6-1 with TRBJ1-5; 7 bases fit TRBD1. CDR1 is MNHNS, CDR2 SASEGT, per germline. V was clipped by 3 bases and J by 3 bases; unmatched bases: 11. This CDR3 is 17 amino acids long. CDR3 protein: CASSDGPGTVFNQPQHF. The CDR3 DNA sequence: TGTGCCAGCAGTGACGGACCGGGGACAGTGTTCAATCAGCCCCAGCATTTT.